This T cell receptor beta chain appears in the sequencing data of a study of T cell repertoires in cytomegalovirus infection (dated by TCRdb to about 2019). Turning to the overall study: Alongside well-studied HLA-B-restricted epitopes, the peptide stimulations were aimed at recently identified HLA-C-restricted CMV epitopes, whose presentation resists viral immunomodulation. The HLA type of each donor mattered for the analysis, because public TCR beta signatures pointed to carriage of CMV infection along with the matching HLA type.

The sample's treatment or condition label is to be understood as: in vitro stimulation with specific CMV peptide epitopes to enrich CMV-specific T cells. Study-wide conclusions, independent of this receptor: Cumulative frequency of public TCR beta family members discriminated carriers of CMV infection plus the relevant HLA type in this cohort and an independent approximately 350-donor cohort. In the ex vivo response, HLA-C-restricted CMV-specific TCR beta clonotypes were dominant, and in two of eight donors the single most frequent clonotype came from this HLA-C-restricted group.

TCRdb records Illumina HiSeq 1500 as the sequencer. The raw public data were reprocessed by TCRdb itself: fastp quality trimming at Q25, MiXCR clonotype calling, in-frame beta chains only. Every entry covers one CDR3 protein and lists the most common genes and DNA from its rows. The sample table contains approximately 1,000,000 distinct CDR3 sequences; only one count was recorded for under 40% of them. The ten top clones hold around 15% of the sample. This clonotype was counted a few times. Its antigen has not been determined. Its ends do not fully match the called genes, so a read error is possible. Including the terminal cysteine and phenylalanine, the CDR3 comprises 13 residues. Of all the DNA, just the CDR3 is kept, 39 bases in frame from base 1. CDR1 SGHVS and CDR2 FNYEAQ are derived from the germline V gene.

This sequence originates from a human donor in good health (CMV status not recorded). Some clones in this sample may be carry-over from other donors' samples. Recombination connected TRBV7-6 to TRBJ2-3; the D gene lacks a confident call. The sample here was cultured CD8+ T cells from PBMCs, taken from culture after CMV antigen stimulation. CDR3 reads: CASSVIWGDTQYF. The DNA sequence is TGTGCTAGCAGCGTCATATGGGGAGATACGCAGTATTTT.